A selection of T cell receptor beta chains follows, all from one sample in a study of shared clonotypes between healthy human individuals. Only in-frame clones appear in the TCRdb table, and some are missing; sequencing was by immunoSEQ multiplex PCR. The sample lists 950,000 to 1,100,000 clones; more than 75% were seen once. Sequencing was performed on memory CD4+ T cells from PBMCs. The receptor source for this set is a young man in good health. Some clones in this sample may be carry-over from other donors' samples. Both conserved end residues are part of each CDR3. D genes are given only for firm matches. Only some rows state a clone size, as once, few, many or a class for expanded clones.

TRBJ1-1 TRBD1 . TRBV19 TGTGCCAGTAGTGCATTGTGGACAGGGGGCGCGGGGACATCTTTCTTT CASSALWTGGAGTSFF
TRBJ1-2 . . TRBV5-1 TGCGCCAGCAGCTTGGGAAGAACCTATGGCTACACCTTC CASSLGRTYGYTF
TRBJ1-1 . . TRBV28 TGTGCCAGCTCCCTACTCGGGCGGCTGAACACTGAAGCTTTCTTT CASSLLGRLNTEAFF
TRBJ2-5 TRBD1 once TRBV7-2 TGTGCCAGCAGCCCGGACAGGATAGAGACCCAGTACTTC CASSPDRIETQYF
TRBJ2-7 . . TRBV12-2 TGTGCAAGTCGCTTCCGCACAGCGATGGGACTCTACGAGCAGTACTTC CASRFRTAMGLYEQYF
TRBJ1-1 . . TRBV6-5 TGTGCCAGTGGAAGACCGGAGAGGGGACTTGAAGCTTTCTTT CASGRPERGLEAFF
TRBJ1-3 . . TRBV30 TGTGCCTGGACCGCCAATGGGGGCGTCCCCATATATTTT CAWTANGGVPIYF
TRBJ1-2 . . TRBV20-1 TGCAGTGCTAGCTGGCTCTATGGCTACACCTTC CSASWLYGYTF
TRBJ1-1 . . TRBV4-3 TGCGCCAGCAGCCACCTACAGCGATACACTGAAGCTTTCTTT CASSHLQRYTEAFF
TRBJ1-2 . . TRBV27 TGTGCCAGCAGTTTCGCCAGGCTCAGTGGCTACACCTTC CASSFARLSGYTF
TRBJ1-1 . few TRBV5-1 TGCGCCAGCAGCTTGGCGCTGAGGACCCAATTGAACACTGAAGCTTTCTTT CASSLALRTQLNTEAFF
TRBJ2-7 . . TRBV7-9 TGTGCCAGCAGCTTACGAACCGGGTACGAGCAGTACTTC CASSLRTGYEQYF
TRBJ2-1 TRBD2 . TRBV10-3 TGTGCCATCAGCCCCGGGACTAGCGGGTCGGAGTTCTTC CAISPGTSGSEFF
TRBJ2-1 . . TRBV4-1 TGCGCCAGCAAGAGGGGTATGGATTACAATGAGCAGTTCTTC CASKRGMDYNEQFF
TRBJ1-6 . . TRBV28 TGTGCCAGCAGCCCTCCCAGGACGAGTCCTTCACCCCTCCACTTT CASSPPRTSPSPLHF
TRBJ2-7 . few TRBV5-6 TGTGCCAGCAGCCGTACCTACGAGCAGTACTTC CASSRTYEQYF
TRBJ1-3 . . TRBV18 TGTGCCAGCTCACCAGGGGGGGCCGGAAACACCATATATTTT CASSPGGAGNTIYF
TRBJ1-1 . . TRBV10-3 TGTGCCATCCGCTTTGGACGGAACACTGAAGCTTTCTTT CAIRFGRNTEAFF
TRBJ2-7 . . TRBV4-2 TGTGCCAGCAGCCCCAGACTGCAAGGGTCCGAGCAGTACTTC CASSPRLQGSEQYF
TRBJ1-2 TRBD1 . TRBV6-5 TGTGCCAGCAGTCCTTCCCCGACAGGGAACTATGGCTACACCTTC CASSPSPTGNYGYTF
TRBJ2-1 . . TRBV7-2 TGTGCCAGCAGCCGAATACAAGAGCAGTTCTTC CASSRIQEQFF
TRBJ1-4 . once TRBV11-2 TGTGCCAGCAGCTTAGGCCCCAGAGGGGGGTACGAAAAACTGTTTTTT CASSLGPRGGYEKLFF
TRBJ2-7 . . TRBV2 TGTGCCAGCAGGAGGGATCTGCAGGAGCAGTACTTC CASRRDLQEQYF
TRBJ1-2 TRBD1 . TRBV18 TGTGCCAGCTCACCTGGCCAAGCAGTGACAGGGTATGGCTACACCTTC CASSPGQAVTGYGYTF
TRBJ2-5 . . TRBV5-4 TGTGCCAGCAGCCCCGGCAGGGCACAAGAGACCCAGTACTTC CASSPGRAQETQYF
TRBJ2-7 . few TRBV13 TGTGCCAGCAGCCTGCGAGGGGGGCCCACCTACGAGCAGTACTTC CASSLRGGPTYEQYF
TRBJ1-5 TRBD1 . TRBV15 TGTGCCACCAGCAGAGGCTGGGATACAGGGGGCGCAGCAGGGTATATTGGCAATCAGCCCCAGCATTTT CATSRGWDTGGAAGYIGNQPQHF
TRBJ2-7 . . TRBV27 TGTGCCAGCAGGGTACATATGGGGCCCTACGAGCAGTACTTC CASRVHMGPYEQYF
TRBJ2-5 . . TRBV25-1 TGTGCCAGCAGTGAATGGGGGGCACTTGGAGAGACCCAGTACTTC CASSEWGALGETQYF
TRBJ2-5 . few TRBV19 TGTGCCAGTAATCCCGGAACTGGCGAGACCCAGTACTTC CASNPGTGETQYF
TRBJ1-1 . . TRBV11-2 TGTGCCAGCAGCTTGAGCACTGAAGCTTTCTTT CASSLSTEAFF
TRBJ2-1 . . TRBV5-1 TGCGCCAGCAGCTTGGTTCAGTTACGAGATGAGCAGTTCTTC CASSLVQLRDEQFF
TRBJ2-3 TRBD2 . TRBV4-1 TGCGCCAGCAGCCAAGTTCCCACGCGGAATTCTAGCGGATGCACAGATACGCAGTATTTT CASSQVPTRNSSGCTDTQYF
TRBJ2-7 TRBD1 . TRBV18 TGTGCCAGCTCACCTGGACAGGGATTGGCGTGCGAGCAGTACTTC CASSPGQGLACEQYF
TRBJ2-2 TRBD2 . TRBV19 TGTGCCAGTAGTACTCGCCCTAGCGGGAGAGGCGGGGAGCTGTTTTTT CASSTRPSGRGGELFF
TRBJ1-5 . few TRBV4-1 TGCGCCAGCAGCCAAGCGTCTGGTGGTCAGCCCCAGCATTTT CASSQASGGQPQHF
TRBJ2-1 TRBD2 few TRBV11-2 TGTGCCAGCAGCGAACTAGCGGGATCCCGTCATGAGCAGTTCTTC CASSELAGSRHEQFF
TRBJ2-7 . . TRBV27 TGTGCCAGCAGTGACAGGTCCTACGAGCAGTACTTC CASSDRSYEQYF
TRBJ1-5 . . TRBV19 TGTGCCACGAGGGTACAAAGGGGCAATCAGCCCCAGCATTTT CATRVQRGNQPQHF
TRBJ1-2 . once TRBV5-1 TGCGCCAGCAGCCCGGACCCGCAGGAGACCATCTATGGCTACACCTTC CASSPDPQETIYGYTF
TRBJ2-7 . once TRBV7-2 TGTGCCAGCAGCTTAATGCATAAAGGTTACGAGCAGTACTTC CASSLMHKGYEQYF
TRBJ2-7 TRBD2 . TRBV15 TGTGCCACCAGCAAGGGAGGGACTAGCGGGAAGAGCGAGCAGTACTTC CATSKGGTSGKSEQYF
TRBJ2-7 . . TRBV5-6 TGTGCCAGCAGCATGGGTCCCTACGAGCAGTACTTC CASSMGPYEQYF
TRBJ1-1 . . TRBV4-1 TGCGCCAGCAGCCAACCGACTAGTCCGGAAGCTTTCTTT CASSQPTSPEAFF
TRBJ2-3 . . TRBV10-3 TGTGCCATCAGTGCAGTGTCTCCTGGGGCAGATACGCAGTATTTT CAISAVSPGADTQYF
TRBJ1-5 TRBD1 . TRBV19 TGTGCCAGTAGTATTGGGACAGGGGGCGTGATTTTCGGTCAGCCCCAGCATTTT CASSIGTGGVIFGQPQHF
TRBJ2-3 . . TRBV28 TGTGCCAGCACTATTAGTCGGTCAGATACGCAGTATTTT CASTISRSDTQYF
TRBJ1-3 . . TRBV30 TGTGCCTCTTTACCGGGGCAGGGGCTGGGAAACACCATATATTTT CASLPGQGLGNTIYF
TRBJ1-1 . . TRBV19 TGTGCCAGCTTCCCTGAGGGGGGGAGCACTGAAGCTTTCTTT CASFPEGGSTEAFF